These T cell receptor beta chains were read from a single sample in a study of metastatic and nonmetastatic thyroid tumors. MiXCR re-clonotyped the PCR reads for TCRdb. This table has approximately 24,000 clones, just under 15% appearing once. The sample taken for sequencing was blood. The source is a female donor with papillary thyroid cancer or a benign thyroid nodule (not recorded which). Some clones in this sample may be carry-over from other donors' samples. CDR3s include the opening cysteine and the closing phenylalanine or tryptophan. A D gene is named only where the DNA matches it firmly. Expanded clones are given a class, and other clones once, few, many or no size at all.

TRBV5-4	TRBJ2-1	TRBD2	many	TGTGCCAGCAGCGCACTAGCGAGCTCCTACAATGAGCAGTTCTTC	CASSALASSYNEQFF
TRBV4-1	TRBJ2-7	.	many	TGCGCCAGCAGCCAGTGGTCCGGGCCCTACGAGCAGTACTTC	CASSQWSGPYEQYF
TRBV5-6	TRBJ2-7	TRBD1	many	TGTGCCAGCAGCTTGGAGGGACAGATCCTCAACGAGCAGTACTTC	CASSLEGQILNEQYF
TRBV5-4	TRBJ2-2	.	.	TGTGCCAGCAGCTTGGGACGGCCCAGGGCCACCGGCGGGGAGCTGTTTTTT	CASSLGRPRATGGELFF
TRBV6-1	TRBJ1-2	TRBD1	many	TGTGCCAGCAGAGACAGGGTAGCGGATGGCTACACCTTC	CASRDRVADGYTF
TRBV20-1	TRBJ2-7	TRBD1	many	TGCAGTGCCCCGGACAGGGCGCGCTACGAGCAGTACTTC	CSAPDRARYEQYF
TRBV5-4	TRBJ2-7	.	many	TGTGCCAGCAGCTTGGAGGCCGGACGCTCCTACGAGCAGTACTTC	CASSLEAGRSYEQYF
TRBV19	TRBJ2-1	TRBD2	many	TGTGCCAGCACCCTTGGGGCTAGCGGGAATGGTGAGCAGTTCTTC	CASTLGASGNGEQFF
TRBV5-4	TRBJ1-1	.	many	TGTGCCAGCAGCTTGGACCGGTGGACTGAAGCTTTCTTT	CASSLDRWTEAFF
TRBV7-8	TRBJ2-3	.	many	TGTGCCAGCAGCCCTAGTCCAGATACGCAGTATTTT	CASSPSPDTQYF
TRBV6-1	TRBJ2-1	.	few	TGTGCCAGCAGTGATACTAGCAGCAGACACAATGAGCAGTTCTTC	CASSDTSSRHNEQFF
TRBV18	TRBJ2-7	.	.	TGTGCCAGCTCACCAGGGAGCTACGAGCAGTACTTC	CASSPGSYEQYF
TRBV7-2	TRBJ2-5	TRBD2	many	TGTGCCAGCAGCTTAGTCGGCGGGAGCCAGACCCAGTACTTC	CASSLVGGSQTQYF
TRBV19	TRBJ2-5	.	many	TGTGCCAGTAGTAAGGTGGGGGACGGCCAAGAGACCCAGTACTTC	CASSKVGDGQETQYF
TRBV20-1	TRBJ2-7	.	many	TGCAGTGCAAGACAGACCTACGAGCAGTACTTC	CSARQTYEQYF
TRBV6-1	TRBJ2-7	.	medium-sized	TGTGCCAGTTCTGACGGGCTGGGGCTGACCTACGAGCAGTACTTC	CASSDGLGLTYEQYF
TRBV20-1	TRBJ2-7	.	.	TGCAGTGCTAGAGAACAGTTGGCCTACGAGCAGTACTTC	CSAREQLAYEQYF
TRBV9	TRBJ2-5	.	many	TGTGCCAGCAGCGTAGATGTAGTGGGCGGTCAGAAGACCCAGTACTTC	CASSVDVVGGQKTQYF
TRBV6-1	TRBJ1-1	TRBD1	many	TGTGCCAGCAGCGAACAGGGGACTGGCATGAACACTGAAGCTTTCTTT	CASSEQGTGMNTEAFF
TRBV12-3/TRBV12-4	TRBJ2-3	TRBD2	many	TGTGCCAGCAGTTTCCTAGCGGAACCTGCGGCATATACGCAGTATTTT	CASSFLAEPAAYTQYF
TRBV20-1	TRBJ2-1	.	many	TGCAGTGCTAGCATCGGGAGCTCCTACAATGAGCAGTTCTTC	CSASIGSSYNEQFF
TRBV5-4	TRBJ1-3	.	many	TGTGCCAGCAGCTTGGCTGGAAACACCATATATTTT	CASSLAGNTIYF
TRBV4-1	TRBJ1-6	.	.	TGCGCCAGCAGCCAAGTGGACCTCGTTACCTATAATTCACCCCTCCACTTT	CASSQVDLVTYNSPLHF
TRBV5-1	TRBJ1-2	TRBD1	.	TGCGCCAGCAGCGTGTCCGGGACAGGGGGCAGCGGCTACACCTTC	CASSVSGTGGSGYTF
TRBV27	TRBJ1-6	.	many	TGTGCCAGCAGTCCCGGACACACTCCTCGTCTCCTCCACTTT	CASSPGHTPRLLHF
TRBV11-2	TRBJ1-3	TRBD1	many	TGTGCCAGCAGCTTAATGGGACAGCTCTCTGGAAACACCATATATTTT	CASSLMGQLSGNTIYF
TRBV2	TRBJ2-3	TRBD2	many	TGTGCCAGCAGTACCCTTAGACTAGCGGGAGGCACAGATACGCAGTATTTT	CASSTLRLAGGTDTQYF
TRBV6-1	TRBJ2-5	TRBD1	.	TGCGCCAGCAGACAGGGGACGACGGAGACACAGTACTTC	CASRQGTTETQYF
TRBV9	TRBJ1-1	.	many	TGTGCCAGCAGCACCCGTATTACGGGGCGGACTGAAGCTTTCTTT	CASSTRITGRTEAFF
TRBV6-1	TRBJ2-7	.	.	TGTGCCAGCGGTACATGGTACGACTCCTACGAGCAGTACTTC	CASGTWYDSYEQYF
TRBV29-1	TRBJ2-3	TRBD2	many	TGCAGCGTTGGGACGGGAGGGTTCACAGATACGCAGTATTTT	CSVGTGGFTDTQYF
TRBV7-2	TRBJ2-1	TRBD2	many	TGTGCCAGCAATACACAGGGACTAGGATACAATGAGCAGTTCTTC	CASNTQGLGYNEQFF
TRBV28	TRBJ2-1	TRBD2	.	TGTGCCAGCAGACCGGGACTAGCGGAGACTTACAATGAGCAGTTCTTC	CASRPGLAETYNEQFF
TRBV5-1	TRBJ2-7	.	.	TGCGCCAGCAGCTTTTACCCGGACTCCTACGAGCAGTACTTC	CASSFYPDSYEQYF
TRBV6-2/TRBV6-3	TRBJ1-2	.	many	TGTGCCAGCAGTTACGTCTCCAAGGCCTATGGCTACACCTTC	CASSYVSKAYGYTF
TRBV6-1	TRBJ1-5	.	many	TGTGCCACCGGGAGGGGCAATCAGCCCCAGCATTTT	CATGRGNQPQHF
TRBV10-1	TRBJ1-5	TRBD1	many	TGCGCCAGCAGTGCCTGGACAGGGAATAGGCAGCCCCAGCATTTT	CASSAWTGNRQPQHF
TRBV6-1	TRBJ2-3	.	.	TGTGCCAACATTCGGACTATCGGGAGTGGCACAGATACGCAGTATTTT	CANIRTIGSGTDTQYF
TRBV19	TRBJ2-1	TRBD2	many	TGTGCCAGTAGTATAGTCCCAGCGGGAGGGTTTGAGCAGTTCTTC	CASSIVPAGGFEQFF
TRBV20-1	TRBJ2-1	TRBD2	medium-sized	TGCAGTGCCTATAGCGGGAGGTTTTGGTACAATGAGCAGTTCTTC	CSAYSGRFWYNEQFF
TRBV7-8	TRBJ1-6	.	.	TGTGCCAGCACCCCCCTCGGGTACAACTGGAATTCACCCCTCCACTTT	CASTPLGYNWNSPLHF
TRBV11-1	TRBJ2-3	TRBD2	many	TGTGCCAGCAGCTCCCCTCCGGGGACTAGACCAACAGATACGCAGTATTTT	CASSSPPGTRPTDTQYF
TRBV7-2	TRBJ2-1	TRBD1	many	TGTGCCAGCAGCTTTGGACAGGGGGCCAATGAGCAGTTCTTC	CASSFGQGANEQFF
TRBV6-2/TRBV6-3	TRBJ2-1	TRBD2	many	TGTGCCAGCACCCAACGGGGGAAGCGGGATAATGAGCAGTTCTTC	CASTQRGKRDNEQFF
TRBV20-1	TRBJ2-1	.	.	TGCAGTGCTAGCGGGAGTTGGTCCTACAATGAGCAGTTCTTC	CSASGSWSYNEQFF
TRBV6-1	TRBJ1-6	TRBD1	medium-sized	TGTGCCAGCAGTGAGAGACAGGGTGGATCACCCCTCCACTTT	CASSERQGGSPLHF
TRBV9	TRBJ2-1	.	many	TGTGCCAGCAGCGACTCCCGGGACTCCCCCAGCTCCTACAATGAGCAGTTCTTC	CASSDSRDSPSSYNEQFF
TRBV3-1	TRBJ2-1	.	many	TGTGCCAGCAGCCAAGGTACCTACAATGAGCAGTTCTTC	CASSQGTYNEQFF
TRBV19	TRBJ2-3	TRBD2	many	TGTGCCAGTAGTAACCAGATTAGCGGGAGTGGTGGCACAGATACGCAGTATTTT	CASSNQISGSGGTDTQYF
TRBV28	TRBJ1-4	.	many	TGTGCCAGCAGCTCGGGGTACGAAAAACTGTTTTTT	CASSSGYEKLFF
TRBV6-2/TRBV6-3	TRBJ1-2	.	medium-sized	TGTGCCAGCAATCGGGCAGCGGGGTCCCTCGACTATGGCTACACCTTC	CASNRAAGSLDYGYTF
TRBV6-2/TRBV6-3	TRBJ2-7	.	medium-sized	TGTGCCAGCAGTTACCTTGACGAGCAGTACTTC	CASSYLDEQYF